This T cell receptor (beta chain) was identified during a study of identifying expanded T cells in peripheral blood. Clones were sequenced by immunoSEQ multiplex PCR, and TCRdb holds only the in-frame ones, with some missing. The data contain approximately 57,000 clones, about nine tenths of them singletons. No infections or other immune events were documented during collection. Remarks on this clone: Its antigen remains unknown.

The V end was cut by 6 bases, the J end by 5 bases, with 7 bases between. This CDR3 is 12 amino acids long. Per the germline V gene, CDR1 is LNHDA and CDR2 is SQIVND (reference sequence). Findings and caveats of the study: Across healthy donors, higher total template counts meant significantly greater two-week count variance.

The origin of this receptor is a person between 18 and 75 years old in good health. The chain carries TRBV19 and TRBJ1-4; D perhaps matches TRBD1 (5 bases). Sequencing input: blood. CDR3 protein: CASRGGNEKLFF. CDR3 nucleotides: TGTGCCAGTAGGGGGGGAAATGAAAAACTGTTTTTT.